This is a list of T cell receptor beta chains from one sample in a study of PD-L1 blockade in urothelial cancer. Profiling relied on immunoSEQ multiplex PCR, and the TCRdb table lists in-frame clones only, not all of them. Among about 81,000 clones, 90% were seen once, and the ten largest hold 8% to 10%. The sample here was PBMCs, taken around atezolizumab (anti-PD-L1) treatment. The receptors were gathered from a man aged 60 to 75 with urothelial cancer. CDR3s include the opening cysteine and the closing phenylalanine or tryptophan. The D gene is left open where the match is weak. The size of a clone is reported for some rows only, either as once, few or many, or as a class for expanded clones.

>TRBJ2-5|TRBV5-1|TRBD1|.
TGCGCCAGCAGCTCGGACAGGGAGGAGACCCAGTACTTC
CASSSDREETQYF
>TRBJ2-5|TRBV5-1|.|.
TGCGCCAGCAGCTTGGCCTTGGCCCCCGGGGAGACCCAGTACTTC
CASSLALAPGETQYF
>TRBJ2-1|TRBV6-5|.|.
TGTGCGACCACGCGGGCAACCTACAATGAGCAGTTCTTC
CATTRATYNEQFF
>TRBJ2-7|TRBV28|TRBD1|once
TGTGCCAGCAGCCCCGCGGGACAGGAGTCCTACGAGCAGTACTTC
CASSPAGQESYEQYF
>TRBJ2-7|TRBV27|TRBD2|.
TGTGCCAGCAGCCCGGGACTAGCTACGACCTACGAGCAGTACTTC
CASSPGLATTYEQYF
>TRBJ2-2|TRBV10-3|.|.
TGTGCCATCAGTGAGTCGACGCGGAGCGGGGAGCTGTTTTTT
CAISESTRSGELFF
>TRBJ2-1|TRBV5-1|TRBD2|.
TGCGCCAGCAGGATAGCGGGGGGACTAGACAATGAGCAGTTCTTC
CASRIAGGLDNEQFF
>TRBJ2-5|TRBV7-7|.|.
TGTGCCAGCAGCCGACGGGGAGAGGAGACCCAGTACTTC
CASSRRGEETQYF
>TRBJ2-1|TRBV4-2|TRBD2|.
TGTGCCAGCAGCACTAGCGGGAGCTACAATGAGCAGTTCTTC
CASSTSGSYNEQFF
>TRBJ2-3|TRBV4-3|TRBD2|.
TGCGCCAGCAGCCAAGATAGGGGCGGGAGCGGCGCAGATACGCAGTATTTT
CASSQDRGGSGADTQYF
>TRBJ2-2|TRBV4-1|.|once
TGCGCCAGCAGCCAAGATTTTGGAGGACCGAACACCGGGGAGCTGTTTTTT
CASSQDFGGPNTGELFF
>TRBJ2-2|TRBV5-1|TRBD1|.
TGCGCCAGCGGGACAGAAGGGAGTTTCACCGGGGAGCTGTTTTTT
CASGTEGSFTGELFF
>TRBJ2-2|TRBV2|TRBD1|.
TGTGCCAGCAGGGTTGGACAGGGCCCCGGGGAGCTGTTTTTT
CASRVGQGPGELFF
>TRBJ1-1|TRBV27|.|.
TGTGCCAGCAGCACCGGACCCCCAGGGACTGAAGCTTTCTTT
CASSTGPPGTEAFF
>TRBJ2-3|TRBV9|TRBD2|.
TGTGCCAGCAGCGTAGTGGGACTAGCGGGAGTTGTAGATACGCAGTATTTT
CASSVVGLAGVVDTQYF
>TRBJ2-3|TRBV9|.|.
TGTGCCAGCAGCGTCTCTCGGGGGGCAACAATAGATACGCAGTATTTT
CASSVSRGATIDTQYF
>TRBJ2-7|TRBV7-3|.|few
TGTGCCAGCAGCTTAACGCCGGGAGAGGGCGAGCAGTACTTC
CASSLTPGEGEQYF
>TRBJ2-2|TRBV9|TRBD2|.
TGTGCCAGCAGCGGCACCGGGACTACAGACACCGGGGAGCTGTTTTTT
CASSGTGTTDTGELFF
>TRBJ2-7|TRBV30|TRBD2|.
TGTGCCTGGAAGAGTACGGGAGGTCCCTACGAGCAGTACTTC
CAWKSTGGPYEQYF
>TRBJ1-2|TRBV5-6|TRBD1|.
TGTGCCAGCAGCTTTCGACAGGGGGCGCCAGGCTACACCTTC
CASSFRQGAPGYTF
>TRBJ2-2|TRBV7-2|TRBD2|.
TGTGCCAGCAGCCCCCCGACAGCGGGAAACACCGGGGAGCTGTTTTTT
CASSPPTAGNTGELFF
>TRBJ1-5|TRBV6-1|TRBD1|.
TGTGCCAGCAGCCCCGAGACAGGGGTTCATCAGCCCCAGCATTTT
CASSPETGVHQPQHF
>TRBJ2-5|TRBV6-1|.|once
TGTGCCAGCAGTGAAGCTATGGGACAACGGCCAGAGACCCAGTACTTC
CASSEAMGQRPETQYF
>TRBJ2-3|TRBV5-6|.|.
TGTGCCAGCAGCTCGGGGGTGGGGCGCACAGATACGCAGTATTTT
CASSSGVGRTDTQYF
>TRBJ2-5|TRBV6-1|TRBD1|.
TGTGCCAGCAGTCCCCAGGGGGCCCAAGAGACCCAGTACTTC
CASSPQGAQETQYF
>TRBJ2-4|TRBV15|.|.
TGTGCCACCAGCTCCCCTCAGAGCGGCGCCAAAAACATTCAGTACTTC
CATSSPQSGAKNIQYF
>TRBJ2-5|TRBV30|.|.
TGTGCCTGGAGTACCCAGATCCAAGAGACCCAGTACTTC
CAWSTQIQETQYF
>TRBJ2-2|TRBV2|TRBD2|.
TGTGCCAGCAGGGCCGGGACTAGCGGGGTCACCGGGGAGCTGTTTTTT
CASRAGTSGVTGELFF
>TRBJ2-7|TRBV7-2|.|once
TGTGCCAGCAGCCCTACCACGGGTTACGAGCAGTACTTC
CASSPTTGYEQYF
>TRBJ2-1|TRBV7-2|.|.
TGTGCCAGCAGCTTAGCGTGGCTAGCGAACTCCTACAATGAGCAGTTCTTC
CASSLAWLANSYNEQFF
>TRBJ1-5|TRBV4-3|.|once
TGCGCCAGCAGCCAAGATGGGACAAGTGATCAGCCCCAGCATTTT
CASSQDGTSDQPQHF
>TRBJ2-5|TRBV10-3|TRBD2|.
TGTGCCATCAGTGAGTCACTAGCGGGATCCCAAGAGACCCAGTACTTC
CAISESLAGSQETQYF
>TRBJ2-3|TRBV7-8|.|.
TGTGCCAGCAGCCCGCCCTACACAGATACGCAGTATTTT
CASSPPYTDTQYF
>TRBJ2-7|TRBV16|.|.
TGTGCCAGCAGCCAATGGTCAGCCTACGAGCAGTACTTC
CASSQWSAYEQYF
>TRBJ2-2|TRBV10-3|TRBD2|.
TGTGCCACCTCGGACGGGGGGATTAACACCGGGGAGCTGTTTTTT
CATSDGGINTGELFF
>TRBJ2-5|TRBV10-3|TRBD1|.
TGTGCCACCTCGGGACAGGGAGGGACCCAGTACTTC
CATSGQGGTQYF
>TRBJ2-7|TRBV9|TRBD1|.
TGTGCCAGCAGCGTAGATCCAGGGGGTACCTACGAGCAGTACTTC
CASSVDPGGTYEQYF
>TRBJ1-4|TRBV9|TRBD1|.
TGTGCCAGCAGCGTCGACGCATTAGAGACAGGGGGCGGTCAACTGTTTTTT
CASSVDALETGGGQLFF
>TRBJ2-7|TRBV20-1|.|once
TGCAGTGCTAGAGGAGGTGGGCAGTACTTC
CSARGGGQYF
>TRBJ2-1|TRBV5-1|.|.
TGCGCCAGCAGCTTAAGCGGGTTGTTCTACAATGAGCAGTTCTTC
CASSLSGLFYNEQFF
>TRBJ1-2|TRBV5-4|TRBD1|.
TGTGCCAGCAGCTACCTAGGACAGGGCTATGGCTACACCTTC
CASSYLGQGYGYTF
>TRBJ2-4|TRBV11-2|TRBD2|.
TGTGCCAGCAGCTCCATCGCAGTGGGGGGGGGATCCAAAAACATTCAGTACTTC
CASSSIAVGGGSKNIQYF
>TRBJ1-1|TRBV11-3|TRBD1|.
TGTGCCAGCAGCTTAGCCACAGGGGGCACTGAAGCTTTCTTT
CASSLATGGTEAFF
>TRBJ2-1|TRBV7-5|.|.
TGTGTCAGAAGCTTAGAGGGGCTAGCGGATGAGCAGTTCTTC
CVRSLEGLADEQFF
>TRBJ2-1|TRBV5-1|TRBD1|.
TGCGCCAGCAGCCCGGGACAGGGGCCTAGGGGGCAGTTCTTC
CASSPGQGPRGQFF
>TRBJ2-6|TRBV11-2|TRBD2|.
TGTGCCAGCAGCTTAGGGTTAGCGGGGGTGTATGGGGCCAACGTCCTGACTTTC
CASSLGLAGVYGANVLTF
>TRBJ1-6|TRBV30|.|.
TGTGCCTGGAGTTCGTCCGGGTATAATTCACCCCTCCACTTT
CAWSSSGYNSPLHF
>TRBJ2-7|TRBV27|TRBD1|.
TGTGCCAGCAGTTTAATTGGGACAGCATACGAGCAGTACTTC
CASSLIGTAYEQYF
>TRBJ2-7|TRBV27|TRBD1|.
TGTGCCAGCAGTCCGCGGGACAGGGCTTACGAGCAGTACTTC
CASSPRDRAYEQYF
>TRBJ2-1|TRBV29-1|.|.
TGCAGCGTTGAAATCGCGGGACCCGACTCCTACAATGAGCAGTTCTTC
CSVEIAGPDSYNEQFF
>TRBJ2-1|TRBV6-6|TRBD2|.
TGTGCCAGCAGAAAACTAGCGGGGCCGTACAATGAGCAGTTCTTC
CASRKLAGPYNEQFF
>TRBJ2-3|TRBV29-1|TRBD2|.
TGCAGCGTTGGTGCGGGGGGGGCTAGGCGGGCCGATACGCAGTATTTT
CSVGAGGARRADTQYF
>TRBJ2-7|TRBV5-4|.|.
TGTGCCAGCAGCCACTCCCAGGGTGTGGGGTCCGAGCAGTACTTC
CASSHSQGVGSEQYF
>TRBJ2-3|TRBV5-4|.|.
TGTGCCAGCAGCTCCATACTCCCTGTGAGCACAGATACGCAGTATTTT
CASSSILPVSTDTQYF
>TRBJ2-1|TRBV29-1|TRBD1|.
TGCAGCGTATTGATGGCACAGGGGCCCTCCTACAATGAGCAGTTCTTC
CSVLMAQGPSYNEQFF
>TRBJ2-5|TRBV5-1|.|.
TGCGCCAGCAGCTTGGGGCCCCAAGAGACCCAGTACTTC
CASSLGPQETQYF
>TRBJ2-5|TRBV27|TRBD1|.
TGTGCCAGCAGGGGGACAGTCCGAGAGACCCAGTACTTC
CASRGTVRETQYF
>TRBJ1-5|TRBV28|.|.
TGTGCCAGCAGCGCCGGGGATCAGCCCCAGCATTTT
CASSAGDQPQHF